Listed below are T cell receptor beta chains from one sample, sequenced in a study of cytomegalovirus exposure and HLA in healthy donors. The protocol was immunoSEQ multiplex PCR, while the TCRdb copy is restricted to in-frame clones and leaves out a portion. The sample lists 100,000 to 150,000 clones, over 65% occurring once. Material for sequencing was PBMCs. The receptors were gathered from a man between 18 and 29 years old in good health and CMV-seronegative. Both conserved end residues are trimmed from each CDR3. The order of the fields is V gene, clone size, J gene, CDR3 protein. Expanded clones are given a class, and other clones once, few, many or no size at all.

V gene: TRBV13
clone size: .
J gene: TRBJ2-5
CDR3 protein: ASSSYRETQY

V gene: TRBV6-6
clone size: .
J gene: TRBJ1-5
CDR3 protein: ASRGTGEGGQPQH

V gene: TRBV28
clone size: .
J gene: TRBJ2-2
CDR3 protein: ASSLILRRQGLNTGELF

V gene: TRBV19
clone size: .
J gene: TRBJ2-3
CDR3 protein: ASSITGSLFTDTQY

V gene: TRBV13
clone size: .
J gene: TRBJ2-5
CDR3 protein: ASSWGQGTGEQY

V gene: TRBV25-1
clone size: .
J gene: TRBJ2-5
CDR3 protein: ASGGAGQETQY

V gene: TRBV7-9
clone size: .
J gene: TRBJ1-3
CDR3 protein: ASSLGGQLTGNTIY

V gene: TRBV5-5
clone size: .
J gene: TRBJ2-4
CDR3 protein: ASSLLAGGKNIQY

V gene: TRBV7-8
clone size: .
J gene: TRBJ2-3
CDR3 protein: ASSLWRGYTDTQY

V gene: TRBV18
clone size: once
J gene: TRBJ1-1
CDR3 protein: ASSGAKSMNTEAF

V gene: TRBV7-8
clone size: .
J gene: TRBJ2-7
CDR3 protein: ASSLGQGSNEQY

V gene: TRBV6-1
clone size: .
J gene: TRBJ1-5
CDR3 protein: ASSGDRINQPQH

V gene: TRBV6-6
clone size: .
J gene: TRBJ2-7
CDR3 protein: ASIASDSGVHNEQY

V gene: TRBV18
clone size: .
J gene: TRBJ1-2
CDR3 protein: ASSQGTGNNYGYT

V gene: TRBV7-9
clone size: few
J gene: TRBJ1-1
CDR3 protein: ASSLGQNTEAF

V gene: TRBV2
clone size: once
J gene: TRBJ1-3
CDR3 protein: ASSPSGGLSSTIY

V gene: TRBV5-1
clone size: few
J gene: TRBJ2-7
CDR3 protein: ASSTDSAYEQY

V gene: TRBV15
clone size: .
J gene: TRBJ2-5
CDR3 protein: ATSTLQGMYQETQY

V gene: TRBV9
clone size: once
J gene: TRBJ1-5
CDR3 protein: ASSVGAASNQPQH

V gene: TRBV14
clone size: few
J gene: TRBJ2-5
CDR3 protein: ASSQDLLGVTQY

V gene: TRBV11-3
clone size: .
J gene: TRBJ1-1
CDR3 protein: ASSTGQGASEAF

V gene: TRBV13
clone size: .
J gene: TRBJ1-3
CDR3 protein: ASSSGTSSGNTIY

V gene: TRBV5-8
clone size: few
J gene: TRBJ1-5
CDR3 protein: ASSLGIGGADQPQH

V gene: TRBV5-1
clone size: once
J gene: TRBJ2-2
CDR3 protein: ASRGGGSNTGELF

V gene: TRBV11-2
clone size: .
J gene: TRBJ1-1
CDR3 protein: ASSRTGGTEAF

V gene: TRBV28
clone size: .
J gene: TRBJ1-2
CDR3 protein: ASDGQVGVGYT

V gene: TRBV19
clone size: .
J gene: TRBJ1-1
CDR3 protein: AAGQGTEAF

V gene: TRBV4-3
clone size: few
J gene: TRBJ1-2
CDR3 protein: ASSQDYRDRGYGYT

V gene: TRBV9
clone size: .
J gene: TRBJ2-7
CDR3 protein: ASSASILGGQGVYEQY

V gene: TRBV19
clone size: .
J gene: TRBJ2-7
CDR3 protein: ATRSGYEQY

V gene: TRBV2
clone size: .
J gene: TRBJ1-2
CDR3 protein: ASRDRNNYGYT

V gene: TRBV6-1
clone size: .
J gene: TRBJ1-5
CDR3 protein: ASRVQGEQPQH

V gene: TRBV12-5
clone size: .
J gene: TRBJ1-1
CDR3 protein: ASGLVESGGQGAF

V gene: TRBV7-9
clone size: .
J gene: TRBJ2-3
CDR3 protein: ASSALGGGVQQITDTQY

V gene: TRBV4-3
clone size: few
J gene: TRBJ1-2
CDR3 protein: ASSQDLPYRGGYGYT

V gene: TRBV9
clone size: .
J gene: TRBJ1-1
CDR3 protein: ASSAGLSGGPNTEAF

V gene: TRBV6-1
clone size: few
J gene: TRBJ2-3
CDR3 protein: ASGGSKSTDTQY

V gene: TRBV4-3
clone size: .
J gene: TRBJ2-3
CDR3 protein: ASSQDLFKHTQY

V gene: TRBV4-2
clone size: .
J gene: TRBJ1-2
CDR3 protein: ASSQLGQGAHYGYT

V gene: TRBV19
clone size: .
J gene: TRBJ1-1
CDR3 protein: ASRSRTEAF

V gene: TRBV29-1
clone size: few
J gene: TRBJ1-2
CDR3 protein: SVATGVGFGYT

V gene: TRBV27
clone size: .
J gene: TRBJ2-2
CDR3 protein: ASSPGTGYIGELF

V gene: TRBV29-1
clone size: few
J gene: TRBJ1-1
CDR3 protein: SVEYTVNTEAF

V gene: TRBV6-1
clone size: .
J gene: TRBJ1-2
CDR3 protein: ASRREVTNYGYT